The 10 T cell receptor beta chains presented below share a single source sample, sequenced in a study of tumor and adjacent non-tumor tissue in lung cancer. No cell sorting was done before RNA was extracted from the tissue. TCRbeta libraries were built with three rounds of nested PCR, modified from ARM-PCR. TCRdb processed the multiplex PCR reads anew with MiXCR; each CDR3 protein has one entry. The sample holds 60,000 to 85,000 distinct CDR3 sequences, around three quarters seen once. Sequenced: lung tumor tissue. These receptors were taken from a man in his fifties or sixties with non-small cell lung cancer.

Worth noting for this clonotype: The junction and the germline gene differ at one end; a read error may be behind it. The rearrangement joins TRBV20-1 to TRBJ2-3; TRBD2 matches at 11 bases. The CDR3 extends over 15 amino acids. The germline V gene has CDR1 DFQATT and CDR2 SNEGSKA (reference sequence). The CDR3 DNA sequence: TGCAGTGCTCGGACTAGCGGGCTCAGAACAGATATGCAGTATTTT. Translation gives CSARTSGLRTDMQYF.

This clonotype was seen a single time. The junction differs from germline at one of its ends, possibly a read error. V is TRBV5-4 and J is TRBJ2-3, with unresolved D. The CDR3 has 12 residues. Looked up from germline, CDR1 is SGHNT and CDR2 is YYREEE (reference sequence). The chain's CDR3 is CASSLDTDAHYF. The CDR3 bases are TGTGCCAGCAGCTTGGACACAGATGCGCATTATTTT. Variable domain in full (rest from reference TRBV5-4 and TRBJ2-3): ETGVTQSPTHLIKTRGQQVTLRCSSQSGHNTVSWYQQALGQGPQFIFQYYREEENGRGNFPPRFSGLQFPNYSSELNVNALELDDSALYLCASSLDTDAHYFGPGTRLTVL.

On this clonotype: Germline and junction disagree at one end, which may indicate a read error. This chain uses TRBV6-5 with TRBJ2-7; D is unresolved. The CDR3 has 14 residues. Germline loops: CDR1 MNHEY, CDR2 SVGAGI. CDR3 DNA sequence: TGTGCCAGCAGCTACTCCCAGGAGAGTTACGAGCAGTACTTC. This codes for CASSYSQESYEQYF.

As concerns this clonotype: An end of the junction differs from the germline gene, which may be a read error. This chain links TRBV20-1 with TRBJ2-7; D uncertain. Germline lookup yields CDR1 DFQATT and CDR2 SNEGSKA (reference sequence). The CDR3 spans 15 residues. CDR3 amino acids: CGARESRIVPYEQYF. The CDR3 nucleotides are TGCGGTGCTAGAGAAAGCAGGATAGTGCCCTACGAGCAGTACTTC.

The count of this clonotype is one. The CDR3 sequence is CASNSVSEDFF. The CDR3 DNA follows: TGTGCCAGCAACTCCGTTAGTGAGGATTTCTTT. The chain combines TRBV12-3 or TRBV12-4 with TRBJ1-1; no firm D call. This CDR3 region has 11 residues. V lost 7 bases and J 13 bases, leaving 16 bases between the germline ends.

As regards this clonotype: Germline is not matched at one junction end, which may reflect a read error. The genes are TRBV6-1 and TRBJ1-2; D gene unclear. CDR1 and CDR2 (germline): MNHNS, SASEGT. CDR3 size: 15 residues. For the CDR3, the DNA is TGTGCCTGCAGTGAGTGGTGGGGATCTAACTATGACTACACCTTT. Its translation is CACSEWWGSNYDYTF.

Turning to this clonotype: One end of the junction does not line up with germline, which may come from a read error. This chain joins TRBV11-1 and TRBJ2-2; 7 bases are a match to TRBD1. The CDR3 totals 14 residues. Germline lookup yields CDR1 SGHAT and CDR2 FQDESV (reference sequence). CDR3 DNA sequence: TGTGCCAGCAGCTATACTACTGACACAGGGGAGCCGTTTTTT. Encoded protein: CASSYTTDTGEPFF. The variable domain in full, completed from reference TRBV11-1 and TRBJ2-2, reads EAEVAQSPRYKITEKSQAVAFWCDPISGHATLYWYRQILGQGPELLVQFQDESVVDDSQLPKDRFSAERLKGVDSTLKIQPAELGDSAMYLCASSYTTDTGEPFFGEGSRLTVL.

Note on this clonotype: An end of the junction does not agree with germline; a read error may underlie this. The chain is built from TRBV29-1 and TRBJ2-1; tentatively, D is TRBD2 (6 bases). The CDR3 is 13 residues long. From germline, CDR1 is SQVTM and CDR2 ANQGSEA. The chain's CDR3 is CNVAEGINNEQFF. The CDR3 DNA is TGCAACGTTGCGGAGGGCATCAACAATGAGCAGTTCTTC.

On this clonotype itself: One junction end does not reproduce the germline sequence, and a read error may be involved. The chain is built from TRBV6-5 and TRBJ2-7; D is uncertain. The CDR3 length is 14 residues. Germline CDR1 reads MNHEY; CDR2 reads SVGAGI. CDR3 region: CASSYSHDNYEQYF. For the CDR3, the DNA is TGTGCCAGCAGCTACTCCCACGACAACTACGAGCAGTACTTC.

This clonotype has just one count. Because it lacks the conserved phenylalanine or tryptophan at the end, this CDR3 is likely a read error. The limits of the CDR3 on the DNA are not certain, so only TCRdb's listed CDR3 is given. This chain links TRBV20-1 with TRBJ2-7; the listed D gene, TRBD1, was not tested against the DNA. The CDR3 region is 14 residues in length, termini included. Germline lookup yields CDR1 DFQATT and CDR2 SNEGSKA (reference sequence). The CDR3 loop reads CCAAGTWVLYEQHL.